This record concerns one TCR beta chain sequence. Antigen: not known. This specimen comes from a study of beta chain features in type 1 diabetes. What was sequenced were expressed TCRB transcripts, since all of the isolated RNA had been reverse transcribed. Measured with immunoSEQ multiplex PCR; TCRdb has only the in-frame clones, and not every one. The table includes around 310,000 clones, less than 15% detected once. The CDR3 consists of 13 residues. CDR1 SGHAT and CDR2 FQNNGV come from the germline V gene. Trimming pared 10 bases from V and 4 bases from J, leaving 15 bases between. Study-wide findings and caveats: TCRB repertoires of naive, central memory and Treg cells appeared more similar among patients than among healthy donors. Moderate yet significant TCRB CDR3 shortening was seen in Type 1 diabetes patients in all four CD4+ subsets. More deletions and fewer insertions at VDJ junctions were found in patients with type 1 diabetes.

The chain is built from TRBV11-2 and TRBJ2-3, with a tentative D call TRBD1 (6 bases). The sequenced material came from naive CD4+ T cells from blood. The TCR was taken from a woman aged 18-29 years with type 1 diabetes. CDR3 region: CATSKGVADTQYF. As DNA, the CDR3 is TGTGCCACCTCAAAGGGGGTCGCAGATACGCAGTATTTT.